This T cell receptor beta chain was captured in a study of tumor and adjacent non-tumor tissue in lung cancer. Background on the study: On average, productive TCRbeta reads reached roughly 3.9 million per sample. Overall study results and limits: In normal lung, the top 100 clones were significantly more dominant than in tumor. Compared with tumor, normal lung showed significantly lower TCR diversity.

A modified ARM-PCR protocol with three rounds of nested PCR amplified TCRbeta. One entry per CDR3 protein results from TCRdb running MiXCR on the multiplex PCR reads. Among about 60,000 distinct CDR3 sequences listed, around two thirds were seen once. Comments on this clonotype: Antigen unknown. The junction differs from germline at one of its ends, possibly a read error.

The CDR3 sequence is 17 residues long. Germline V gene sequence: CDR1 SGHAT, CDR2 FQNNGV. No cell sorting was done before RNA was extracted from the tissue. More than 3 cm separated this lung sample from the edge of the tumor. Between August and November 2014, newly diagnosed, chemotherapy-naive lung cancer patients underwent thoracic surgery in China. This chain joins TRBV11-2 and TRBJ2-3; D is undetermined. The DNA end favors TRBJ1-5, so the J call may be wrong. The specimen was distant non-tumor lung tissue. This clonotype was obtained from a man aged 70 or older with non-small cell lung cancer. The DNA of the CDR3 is TGTGCCGGCAGCTTCGCGGGCTACGGACCTAGCACAGATACGCAGCATTTT. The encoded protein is CAGSFAGYGPSTDTQHF.